This TCR beta chain was identified in a study of T-cell reconstitution after alpha-beta-depleted transplantation in children (dated by TCRdb to the mid-2010s). Concerning the study at large: Using TCR repertoire profiling, the study quantitatively followed how T-cell immune reconstitution unfolded in children after TCRalphabeta/CD19-depleted allogeneic hematopoietic cell transplantation.

The germline V gene (reference sequence) gives CDR1 as MNHEY and CDR2 as SMNVEV. Its CDR3 holds 21 amino acids, cysteine through phenylalanine. Just the 63-base CDR3 DNA is kept, in frame starting at base 1. V ends up 2 bases short and J 0 bases short, with an unmatched junction base count of 16. This clonotype was recorded many times. No antigen is known for it. No base quality values were provided; no much bigger clone lies one nucleotide off. The library came from PCR. Sequencing instrument: Illumina HiSeq 2500. TCR library preparation used molecular barcoding, with unique molecular identifiers applied to normalize quantification of the TCRbeta repertoire. Using fastp at Q25 and MiXCR, TCRdb reprocessed the public reads and kept productive beta chains. Each entry is one CDR3 protein sequence, shown with its most common DNA and genes. For this sample the table gives 150,000 to 200,000 distinct CDR3 sequences, of which about 14% were detected only once. The biggest ten clones account for around 13% of the sample.

The chain is made from TRBV27 and TRBJ2-3, with 11 junctional bases fitting TRBD2. This TCR was recovered from a human donor who donated a stem cell graft to a child with acute lymphoblastic leukemia. The sample was PBMCs from the stem cell graft donor, taken from the stem cell graft. This receptor has the CDR3 CASSLRSTSGERSPSTDTQYF. The nucleotide sequence is given as TGTGCCAGCAGTTTAAGATCGACTAGCGGGGAGAGGTCGCCTAGCACAGATACGCAGTATTTT.